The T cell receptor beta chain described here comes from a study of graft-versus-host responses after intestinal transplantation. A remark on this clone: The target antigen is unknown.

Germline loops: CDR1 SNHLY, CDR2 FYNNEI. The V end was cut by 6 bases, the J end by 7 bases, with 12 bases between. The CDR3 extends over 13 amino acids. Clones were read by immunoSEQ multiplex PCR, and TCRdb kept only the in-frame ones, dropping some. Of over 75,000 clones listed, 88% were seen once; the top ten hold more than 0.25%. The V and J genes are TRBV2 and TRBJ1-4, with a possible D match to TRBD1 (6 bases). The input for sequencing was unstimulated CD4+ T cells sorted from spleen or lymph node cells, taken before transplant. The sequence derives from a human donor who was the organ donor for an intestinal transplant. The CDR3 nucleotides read TGTGCCAGCAGCCAGGGGTCTCTTGAAAAACTGTTTTTT. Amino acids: CASSQGSLEKLFF.